This T cell receptor beta chain is from a study of shared clonotypes between healthy human individuals. This clone was detected many times. Its antigen is unknown. The CDR3 runs 15 residues. The germline V gene has CDR1 MNHEY and CDR2 SVGAGI. The J segment lost 2 bases and the V segment lost 6 bases, leaving 5 bases of the junction unmatched. Participating donors were healthy, HIV-negative adults free of recent acute infections or vaccinations. Findings and caveats of the study: When compared with the clonotypes that were shared by all four sorted-subset donors, the non-shared clonotypes turned out to have lower generation probabilities.

Every subset's genomic DNA went evenly onto several immunoSEQ plates. As originally analysed: Filtering differed since immunoSEQ provided only junctions, with no quality scores. Assay used: immunoSEQ multiplex PCR; TCRdb lists only in-frame clones, some missing. The V and J calls and clone size come from that table; D and trimming were worked out from the DNA. Found here are around 1,100,000 clones, roughly 77% of them singletons; the top ten hold roughly 0.83%. The sequence derives from a man between 18 and 35 years old in good health. Some clones in this sample may be carry-over from other donors' samples. This rearrangement joins TRBV6-5 to TRBJ1-4; 8 bases are a match to TRBD1. Sequencing was performed on memory CD4+ T cells from PBMCs. Subset indicated: CD45RA-negative fraction. The CDR3 reads CASRTGGRTNEKLFF. Written as DNA, the CDR3 is TGTGCCAGCAGAACAGGGGGGAGGACTAATGAAAAACTGTTTTTT.